This TCR beta chain is drawn from a study of blood T cells in healthy people across ages. There are many counts of this clonotype. With a J-beta primer mix and a sample-barcoded 5' primer, a second PCR ran about 7 to 12 cycles. Every cDNA molecule carried a tag from a template-switch adaptor bearing 12 random nucleotides. TCRdb called the 5' RACE reads again in MiXCR, with one record for every CDR3 protein. The sample holds fewer than 800,000 distinct CDR3 sequences; around a fifth are singletons and the top ten take 3% to 4%. V shed 6 bases and J 2 bases; nucleotides not matched to a gene: 7. Germline V gene sequence: CDR1 SGHTA, CDR2 FQGNSA. This CDR3 has 14 amino acids.

Source material: blood. V gene TRBV7-2 combines with J gene TRBJ2-7; 7 bases align to TRBD2. The receptor comes from a man in his 70s in good health. The CDR3 loop is CASSRSGLTYEQYF. CDR3 DNA: TGTGCCAGCAGTCGTAGCGGGCTTACCTACGAGCAGTACTTC.